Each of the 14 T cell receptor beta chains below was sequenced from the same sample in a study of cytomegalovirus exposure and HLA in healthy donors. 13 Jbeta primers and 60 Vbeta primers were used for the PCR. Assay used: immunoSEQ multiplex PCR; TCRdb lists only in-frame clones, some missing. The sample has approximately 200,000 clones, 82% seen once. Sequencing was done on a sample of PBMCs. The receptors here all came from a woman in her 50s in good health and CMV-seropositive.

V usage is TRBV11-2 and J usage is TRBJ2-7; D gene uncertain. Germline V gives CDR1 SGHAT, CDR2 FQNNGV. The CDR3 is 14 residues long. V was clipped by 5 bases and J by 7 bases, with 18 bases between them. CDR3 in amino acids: CASSPKSGTQEQYF. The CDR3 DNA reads TGTGCCAGCAGCCCCAAGTCAGGAACGCAAGAGCAGTACTTC. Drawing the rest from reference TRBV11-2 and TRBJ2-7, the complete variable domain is EAGVAQSPRYKIIEKRQSVAFWCNPISGHATLYWYQQILGQGPKLLIQFQNNGVVDDSQLPKDRFSAERLKGVDSTLKIQPAKLEDSAVYLCASSPKSGTQEQYFGPGTRLTVT.

The CDR3 sequence is CASSWREGNTGELFF. The DNA for the CDR3 is TGTGCCAGCAGCTGGCGGGAGGGGAACACCGGGGAGCTGTTTTTT. This rearrangement joins TRBV7-9 to TRBJ2-2; TRBD2 aligns across 9 bases. Per the germline V gene, CDR1 is SEHNR and CDR2 is FQNEAQ (reference sequence). The CDR3 is made up of 15 amino acids. With V trimmed by 4 bases and J by 1 base, 1 base remained unmatched.

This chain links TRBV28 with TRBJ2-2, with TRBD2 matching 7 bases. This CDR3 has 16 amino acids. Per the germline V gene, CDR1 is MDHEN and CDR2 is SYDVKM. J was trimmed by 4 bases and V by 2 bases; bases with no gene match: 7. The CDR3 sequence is CASSLPSSGGTGELFF. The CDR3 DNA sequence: TGTGCCAGCAGTTTACCCTCTTCGGGGGGCACCGGGGAGCTGTTTTTT.

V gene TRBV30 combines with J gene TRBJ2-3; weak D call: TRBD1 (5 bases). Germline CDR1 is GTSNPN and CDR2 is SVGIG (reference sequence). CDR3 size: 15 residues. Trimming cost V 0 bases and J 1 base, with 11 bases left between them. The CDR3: CAWSVNRKGTDTQYF. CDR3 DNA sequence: TGTGCCTGGAGTGTAAACAGGAAGGGCACAGATACGCAGTATTTT.

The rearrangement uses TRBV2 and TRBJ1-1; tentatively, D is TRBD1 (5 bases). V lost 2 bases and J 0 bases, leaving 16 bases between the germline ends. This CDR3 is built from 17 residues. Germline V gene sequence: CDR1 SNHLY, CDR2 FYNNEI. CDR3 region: CASSENGGGAMNTEAFF. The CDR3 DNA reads TGTGCCAGCAGTGAAAACGGGGGAGGTGCCATGAACACTGAAGCTTTCTTT.

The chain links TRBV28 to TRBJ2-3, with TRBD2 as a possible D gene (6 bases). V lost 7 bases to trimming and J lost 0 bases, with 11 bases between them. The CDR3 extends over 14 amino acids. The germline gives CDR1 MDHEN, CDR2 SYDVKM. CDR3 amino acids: CASMEGGSTDTQYF. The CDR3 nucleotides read TGTGCCAGCATGGAGGGAGGAAGCACAGATACGCAGTATTTT.

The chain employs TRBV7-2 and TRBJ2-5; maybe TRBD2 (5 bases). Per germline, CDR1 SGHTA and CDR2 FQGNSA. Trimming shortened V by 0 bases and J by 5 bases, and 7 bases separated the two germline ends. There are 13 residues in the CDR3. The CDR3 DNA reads TGTGCCAGCAGCTTAGCCGGGGTCGAGACCCAGTACTTC. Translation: CASSLAGVETQYF.

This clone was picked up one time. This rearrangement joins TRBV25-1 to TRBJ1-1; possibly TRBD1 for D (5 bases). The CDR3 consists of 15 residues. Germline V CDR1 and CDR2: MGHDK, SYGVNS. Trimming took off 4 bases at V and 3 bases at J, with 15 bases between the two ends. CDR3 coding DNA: TGTGCCAGCAGTGCCGGGACTAAATCCTACACTGAAGCTTTCTTT. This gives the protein CASSAGTKSYTEAFF.

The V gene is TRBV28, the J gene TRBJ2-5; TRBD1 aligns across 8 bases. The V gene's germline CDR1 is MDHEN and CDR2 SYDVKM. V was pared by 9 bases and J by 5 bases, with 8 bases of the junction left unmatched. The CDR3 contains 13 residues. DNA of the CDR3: TGTGCCAGTACACAGGGGGGTTCGGAGACCCAGTACTTC. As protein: CASTQGGSETQYF.

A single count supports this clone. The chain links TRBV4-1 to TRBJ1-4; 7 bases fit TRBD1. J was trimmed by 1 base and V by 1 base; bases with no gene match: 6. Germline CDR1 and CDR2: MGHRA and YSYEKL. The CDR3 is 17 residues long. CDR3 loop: CASSQADRRETNEKLFF. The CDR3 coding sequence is TGCGCCAGCAGCCAAGCGGACAGGAGGGAAACTAATGAAAAACTGTTTTTT.

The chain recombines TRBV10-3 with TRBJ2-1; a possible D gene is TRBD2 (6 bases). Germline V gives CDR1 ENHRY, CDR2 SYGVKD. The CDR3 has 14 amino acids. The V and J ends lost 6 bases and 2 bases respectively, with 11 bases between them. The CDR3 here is CAISGTSTYNEQFF. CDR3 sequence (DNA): TGTGCCATCAGCGGGACTTCCACCTACAATGAGCAGTTCTTC.

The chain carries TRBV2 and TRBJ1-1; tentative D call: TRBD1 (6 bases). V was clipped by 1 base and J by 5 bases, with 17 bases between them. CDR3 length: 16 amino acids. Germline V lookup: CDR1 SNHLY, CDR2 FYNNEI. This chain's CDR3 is CASSEGQGIILTEAFF. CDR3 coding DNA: TGTGCCAGCAGTGAAGGGCAGGGGATAATTCTAACTGAAGCTTTCTTT.

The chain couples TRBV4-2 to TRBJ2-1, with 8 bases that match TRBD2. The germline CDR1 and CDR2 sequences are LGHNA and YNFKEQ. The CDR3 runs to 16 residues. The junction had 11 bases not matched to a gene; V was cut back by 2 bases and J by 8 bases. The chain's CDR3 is CASSQWRAGVRDEQFF. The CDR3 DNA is TGTGCCAGCAGCCAATGGCGAGCGGGAGTTAGGGATGAGCAGTTCTTC.

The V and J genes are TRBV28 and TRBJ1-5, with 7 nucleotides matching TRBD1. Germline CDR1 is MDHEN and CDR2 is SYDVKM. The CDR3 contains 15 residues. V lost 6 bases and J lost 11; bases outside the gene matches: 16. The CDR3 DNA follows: TGTGCCAGCAGCCTCGGACAGGTCACCGGGAGGGCCCAGCATTTT. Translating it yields CASSLGQVTGRAQHF.